The rows below give T cell receptor beta chains drawn from one sample of a study of blood T cell repertoires in COVID-19. Assay: immunoSEQ multiplex PCR; the TCRdb copy retains only in-frame clones and omits some. The data show about 250,000 clones, less than 90% seen once. The sequenced sample consisted of peripheral blood. The receptors were gathered from a middle-aged woman who had recovered from COVID-19. The conserved cysteine and the conserved F or W are not part of the CDR3 here. Fields, in order: V gene, CDR3 protein.

>TRBV12-3/TRBV12-4
ASRGTGGQPQH
>TRBV7-9
ASSLPGNQPQH
>TRBV11-2
ASSLLAPKETQY
>TRBV6-5
ASSYSNPKETQY
>TRBV18
ASSPQDSRETQY
>TRBV20-1
SASSRYNEKLF
>TRBV5-6
ASSILGQRRASGYT
>TRBV11-3
ASSETGAETQY
>TRBV6-5
ASSSTQGRTGELF
>TRBV7-9
ASSSRQAADEKLF
>TRBV15
ATSLDRGPNQPQH
>TRBV7-9
ASSFGAGDSGELF
>TRBV9
ASRDSSGANVLT
>TRBV7-9
ASSVTDRVQY
>TRBV5-1
ASRTSDDGELF
>TRBV29-1
SVESRGGDYGYT
>TRBV28
ASSLARVTYEQY
>TRBV9
ASSALGGAADTQY
>TRBV2
ASRELAGETYEQY
>TRBV10-1
ASSELVLLGTDTQY
>TRBV11-2
ASSLLGQGAFYEQY
>TRBV2
ASRNPGRGDGYT
>TRBV4-2
ASSRGLAGGTGELF
>TRBV11-3
ASSPSGGVNVLT
>TRBV29-1
SVRWLDNDGKLF
>TRBV5-6
ASSCLTSGGPEQY
>TRBV28
ASSLAGSRSSGANVLT
>TRBV5-1
ASSFGQVWDEQY
>TRBV6-4
ASSERLAGGSSYNEQF
>TRBV28
ASSTRDTSNEKLF
>TRBV5-5
ASSYGDTFYEQY
>TRBV28
ASRTGAHGYT
>TRBV6-5
ASSPATGNEKLF
>TRBV5-1
ASRNSEGYGYT
>TRBV29-1
SVPGLGTDTQY
>TRBV2
ASSEAGRGEGYT
>TRBV5-1
ASSLGQAVYEQY
>TRBV10-2
ASSESGGRRGYT
>TRBV5-5
ASSTRTGSATNEKLF
>TRBV18
ASSRQGRPIPPPTYEQY